The source of this TCR beta chain is a study of metastatic and nonmetastatic thyroid tumors. Every patient was untreated before thyroid surgery. Germline loops: CDR1 MNHEY, CDR2 SVGAGI. This CDR3 is built from 15 residues. Germline trimming cut 0 bases from V and 8 bases from J; bases unmatched to any gene: 4. This clone counts as medium-sized (0.01 to 0.1%). TCRdb reassembled clones from the PCR reads with MiXCR. In the table there are 13,000 or so clones, 27% of which are singletons. V gene TRBV6-5 combines with J gene TRBJ1-6; the match to TRBD1 covers 7 bases. Sample: tumor tissue. The receptor comes from a female donor with papillary thyroid cancer or a benign thyroid nodule (not recorded which). Some clones in this sample may be carry-over from other donors' samples. CDR3 residues: CASSYSNDRDSPLHF. CDR3 nucleotides: TGTGCCAGCAGTTACTCTAACGACAGGGATTCACCCCTCCACTTT.